The present TCR beta chain was sequenced within a study of identifying expanded T cells in peripheral blood. This table comes from immunoSEQ multiplex PCR, and its TCRdb copy is limited to in-frame clones, with some not included. The sample yields 90,000 to 110,000 clones, 88% seen once. No infections or other immune events were documented during collection. Trimming at V came to 1 base and at J to 0 bases, leaving 4 bases not matched to a gene. There are 16 residues in the CDR3. In germline, CDR1 is LNHNV, CDR2 YYDKDF (reference sequence). The table lists this clone with many counts. The antigen is not known. Regarding the study as a whole: Approximately 2-week clone count variance significantly increased as total template count grew. Differentially abundant clones: 1 to 1.5 between replicates, just under 17 at about 13 days, 19 to 20 at four.

The genes are TRBV15 and TRBJ2-7; 9 nucleotides match TRBD1. This receptor was taken from a person aged 18 to 69 in good health. Sequences were obtained from blood. CDR3 residues: CATSRGRGQGSYEQYF. The CDR3 nucleotides read TGTGCCACCAGCAGAGGGCGGGGACAGGGCTCCTACGAGCAGTACTTC.